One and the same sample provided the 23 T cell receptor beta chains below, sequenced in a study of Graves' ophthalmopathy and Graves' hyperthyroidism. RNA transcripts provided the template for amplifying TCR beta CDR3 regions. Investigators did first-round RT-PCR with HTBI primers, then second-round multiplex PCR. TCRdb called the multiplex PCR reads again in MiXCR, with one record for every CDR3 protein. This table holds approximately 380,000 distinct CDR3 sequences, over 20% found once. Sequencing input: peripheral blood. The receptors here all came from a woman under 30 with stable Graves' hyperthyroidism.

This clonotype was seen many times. CDR3 DNA: TGTGCCACGAGACTAGCGGGAGGGCCAGAGTACTTC. Protein product: CATRLAGGPEYF. The chain couples TRBV13 to TRBJ2-7; 14 nucleotides match TRBD2. V was pared by 10 bases and J by 11 bases, with 7 bases of the junction left unmatched. Germline V gene sequence: CDR1 PRHDT, CDR2 FYEKMQ (reference sequence). The CDR3 contains 12 residues.

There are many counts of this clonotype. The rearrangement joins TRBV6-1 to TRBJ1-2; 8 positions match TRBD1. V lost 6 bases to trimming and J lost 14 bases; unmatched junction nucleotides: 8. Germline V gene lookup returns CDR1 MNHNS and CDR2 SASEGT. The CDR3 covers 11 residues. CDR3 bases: TGTGCCAGCAGCGGACAGGGTTTAGTAACCTTC. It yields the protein CASSGQGLVTF.

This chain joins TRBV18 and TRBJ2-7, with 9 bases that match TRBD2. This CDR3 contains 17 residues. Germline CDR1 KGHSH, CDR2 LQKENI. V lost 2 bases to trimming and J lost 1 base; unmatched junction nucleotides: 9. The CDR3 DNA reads TGTGCCAGCTCACCAGGGGCTGCCCTAGCGGGATCCTACGAGCAGTACTTC. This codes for CASSPGAALAGSYEQYF.

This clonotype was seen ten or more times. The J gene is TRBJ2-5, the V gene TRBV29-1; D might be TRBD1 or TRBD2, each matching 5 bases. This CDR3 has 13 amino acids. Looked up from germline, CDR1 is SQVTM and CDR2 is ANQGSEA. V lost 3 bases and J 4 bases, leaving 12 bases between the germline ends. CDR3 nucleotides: TGCAGCGTTGATCCGGGGCAGGCAGAGACCCAGTACTTC. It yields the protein CSVDPGQAETQYF.

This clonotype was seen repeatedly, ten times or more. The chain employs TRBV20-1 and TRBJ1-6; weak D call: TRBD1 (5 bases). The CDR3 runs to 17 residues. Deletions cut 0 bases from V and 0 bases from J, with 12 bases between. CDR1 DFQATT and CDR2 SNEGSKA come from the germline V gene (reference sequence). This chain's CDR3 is CSARDAEQVSYNSPLHF. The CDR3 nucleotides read TGCAGTGCTAGAGACGCGGAACAGGTCTCCTATAATTCACCCCTCCACTTT.

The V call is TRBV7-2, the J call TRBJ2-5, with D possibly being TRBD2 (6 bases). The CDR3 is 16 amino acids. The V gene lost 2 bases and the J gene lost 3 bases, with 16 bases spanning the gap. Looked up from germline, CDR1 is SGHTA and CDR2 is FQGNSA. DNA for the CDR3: TGTGCCAGCAGCTTAACCTGGGGGGAGAGGAAAGAGACCCAGTACTTC. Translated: CASSLTWGERKETQYF. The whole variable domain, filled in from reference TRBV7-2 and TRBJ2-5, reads GAGVSQSPSNKVTEKGKDVELRCDPISGHTALYWYRQSLGQGLEFLIYFQGNSAPDKSGLPSDRFSAERTGGSVSTLTIQRTQQEDSAVYLCASSLTWGERKETQYFGPGTRLLVL.

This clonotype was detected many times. The DNA for the CDR3 is TGTGCCAGCAGCCCTCAGTCGGGAACTTACGAGCAGTACTTC. Translated: CASSPQSGTYEQYF. The rearrangement links TRBV7-3 to TRBJ2-7, with a possible D match to TRBD2 (5 bases). V was pared by 5 bases and J by 4 bases, with 15 bases between. This CDR3 spans 14 amino acids. Germline CDR1 is SGHTA and CDR2 is FQGTGA.

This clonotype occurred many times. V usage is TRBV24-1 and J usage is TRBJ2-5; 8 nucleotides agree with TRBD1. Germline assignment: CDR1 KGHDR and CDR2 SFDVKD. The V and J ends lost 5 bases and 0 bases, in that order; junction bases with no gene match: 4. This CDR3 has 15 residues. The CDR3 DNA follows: TGTGCCACCAGTGTGAACAGGGGGTACCAAGAGACCCAGTACTTC. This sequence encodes CATSVNRGYQETQYF.

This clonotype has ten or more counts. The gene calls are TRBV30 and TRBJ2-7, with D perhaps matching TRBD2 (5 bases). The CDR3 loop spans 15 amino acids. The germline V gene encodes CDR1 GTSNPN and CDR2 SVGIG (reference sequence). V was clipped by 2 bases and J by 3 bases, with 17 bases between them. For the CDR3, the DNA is TGTGCCTGGAGTCCTCCGATCCTGAGCGGCTACGAGCAGTACTTC. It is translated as CAWSPPILSGYEQYF.

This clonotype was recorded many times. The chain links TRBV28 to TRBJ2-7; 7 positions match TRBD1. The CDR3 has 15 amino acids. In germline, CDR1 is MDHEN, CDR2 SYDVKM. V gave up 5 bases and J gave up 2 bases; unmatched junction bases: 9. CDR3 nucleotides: TGTGCCAGCAGTACCGGGACAGTAAGGCCCTACGAGCAGTACTTC. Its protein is CASSTGTVRPYEQYF. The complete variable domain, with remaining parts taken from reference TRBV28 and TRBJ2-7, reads DVKVTQSSRYLVKRTGEKVFLECVQDMDHENMFWYRQDPGLGLRLIYFSYDVKMKEKGDIPEGYSVSREKKERFSLILESASTNQTSMYLCASSTGTVRPYEQYFGPGTRLTVT.

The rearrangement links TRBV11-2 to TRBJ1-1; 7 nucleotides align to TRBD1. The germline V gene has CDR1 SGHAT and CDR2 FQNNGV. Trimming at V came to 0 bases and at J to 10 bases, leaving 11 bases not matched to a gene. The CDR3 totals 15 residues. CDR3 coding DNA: TGTGCCAGCAGCTTAGAATTGGGCGGCAGGGGGGTAGCTTTCTTT. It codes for CASSLELGGRGVAFF.

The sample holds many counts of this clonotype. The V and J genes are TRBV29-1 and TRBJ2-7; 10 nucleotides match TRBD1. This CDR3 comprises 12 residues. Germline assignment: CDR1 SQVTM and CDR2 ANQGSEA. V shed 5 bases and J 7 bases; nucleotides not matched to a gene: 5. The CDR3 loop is CSVRQGAREQYF. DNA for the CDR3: TGCAGCGTTCGACAGGGGGCGCGTGAGCAGTACTTC.

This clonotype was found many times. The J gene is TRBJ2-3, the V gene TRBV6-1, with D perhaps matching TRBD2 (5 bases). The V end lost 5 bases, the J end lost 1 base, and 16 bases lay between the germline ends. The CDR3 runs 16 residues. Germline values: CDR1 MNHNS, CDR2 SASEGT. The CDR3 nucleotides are TGTGCCAGCAGTCTTTTTCTGCGAGCGGGCACAGATACGCAGTATTTT. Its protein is CASSLFLRAGTDTQYF.

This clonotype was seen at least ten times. DNA of the CDR3: TGTGCCAGCAGTTACTCTCCGGGAACCTACGAGCAGTACTTC. Translating gives CASSYSPGTYEQYF. V and J are TRBV6-5 and TRBJ2-7, with a possible D match to TRBD2 (5 bases). This CDR3 region has 14 residues. V was shortened by 0 bases and J by 2 bases, with 8 bases between the two germline ends. Germline V gives CDR1 MNHEY, CDR2 SVGAGI.

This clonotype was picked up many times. The CDR3 DNA follows: TGTGCCAGCAGACGTTCCCCGGGACTAGCGGGAGGGCGCGAGCAGTACTTC. This encodes CASRRSPGLAGGREQYF. This chain joins TRBV7-6 and TRBJ2-7; 16 nucleotides agree with TRBD2. CDR1 and CDR2 (germline): SGHVS, FNYEAQ. With V trimmed by 6 bases and J by 6 bases, 11 bases remained unmatched. CDR3 length: 17 residues.

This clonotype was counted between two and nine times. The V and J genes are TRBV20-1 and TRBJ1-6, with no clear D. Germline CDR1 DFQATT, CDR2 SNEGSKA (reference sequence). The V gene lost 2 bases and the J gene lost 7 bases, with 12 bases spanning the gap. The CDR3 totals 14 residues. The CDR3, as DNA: TGCAGTGCTAGACTGTCAAATGGGAATTCACCCCTCCACTTT. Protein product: CSARLSNGNSPLHF.

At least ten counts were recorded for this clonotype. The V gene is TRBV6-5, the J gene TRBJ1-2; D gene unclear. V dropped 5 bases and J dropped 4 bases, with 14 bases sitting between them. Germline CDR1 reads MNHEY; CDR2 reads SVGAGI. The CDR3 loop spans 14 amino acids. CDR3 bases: TGTGCCAGCAGTCTTTGGGCCGATTCCTATGGCTACACCTTC. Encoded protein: CASSLWADSYGYTF.

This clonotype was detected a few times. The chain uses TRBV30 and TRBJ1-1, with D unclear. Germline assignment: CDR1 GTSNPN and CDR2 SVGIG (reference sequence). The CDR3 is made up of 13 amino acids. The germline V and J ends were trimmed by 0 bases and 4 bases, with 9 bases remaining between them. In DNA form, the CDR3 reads TGTGCCTGGAGTGTTTCGTTGCTCACTGAAGCTTTCTTT. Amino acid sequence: CAWSVSLLTEAFF.

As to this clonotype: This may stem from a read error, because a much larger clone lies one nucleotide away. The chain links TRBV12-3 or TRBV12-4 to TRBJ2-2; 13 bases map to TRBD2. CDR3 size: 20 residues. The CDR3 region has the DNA TGTGCCAGCAGTTTACCGGGGGGGACTAGCGGGATAGTAGGTGGCGGGGAGCTGTTGTTT. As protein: CASSLPGGTSGIVGGGELLF.

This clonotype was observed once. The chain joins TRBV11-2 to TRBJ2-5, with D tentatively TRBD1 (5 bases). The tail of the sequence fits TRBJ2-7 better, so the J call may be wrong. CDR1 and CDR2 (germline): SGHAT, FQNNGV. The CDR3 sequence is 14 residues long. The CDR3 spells CASRSFRVPYEQYF. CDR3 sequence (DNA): TGTGCCAGCAGATCCTTCAGGGTTCCTTACGAGCAGTACTTC.

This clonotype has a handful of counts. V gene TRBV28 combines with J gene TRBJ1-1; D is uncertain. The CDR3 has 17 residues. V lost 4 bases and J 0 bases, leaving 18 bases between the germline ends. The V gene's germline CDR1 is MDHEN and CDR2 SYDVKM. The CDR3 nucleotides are TGTGCCAGCAGTTATCGTCACACCTTCTTATTGAACACTGAAGCTTTCTTT. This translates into CASSYRHTFLLNTEAFF. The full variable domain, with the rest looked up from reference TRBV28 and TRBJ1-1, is DVKVTQSSRYLVKRTGEKVFLECVQDMDHENMFWYRQDPGLGLRLIYFSYDVKMKEKGDIPEGYSVSREKKERFSLILESASTNQTSMYLCASSYRHTFLLNTEAFFGQGTRLTVV.

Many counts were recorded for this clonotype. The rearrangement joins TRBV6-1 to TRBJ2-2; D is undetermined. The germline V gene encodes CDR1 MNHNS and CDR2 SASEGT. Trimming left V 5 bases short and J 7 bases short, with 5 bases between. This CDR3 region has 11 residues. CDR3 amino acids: CASSQNGELFF. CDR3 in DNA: TGTGCCAGCAGTCAAAACGGGGAGCTGTTTTTT.

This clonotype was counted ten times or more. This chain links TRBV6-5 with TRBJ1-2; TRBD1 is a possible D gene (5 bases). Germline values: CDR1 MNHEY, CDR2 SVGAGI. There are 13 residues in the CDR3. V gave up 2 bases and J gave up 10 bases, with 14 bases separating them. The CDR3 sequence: CASSYSQGRVYTF. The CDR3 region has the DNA TGTGCCAGCAGTTACAGCCAGGGACGGGTCTACACCTTC.